This TCR beta chain was captured in a study of cytomegalovirus exposure and HLA in healthy donors (TCRdb year 2017). Concerning the study at large: According to an earlier analysis of around 600 of the donors, some 170 million T cells yielded approximately 120 million unique TCR beta sequences and around 280 Gb of sequence data. Approximately 310 gigabases of sequencing data and tens of millions of unique TCR sequences were included in an early release covering around 650 HLA-typed donors. Among the roughly 390 genotyped donors, under 90% belonged to the genetic ancestry cluster associated with self-reported Caucasian donors. The study aimed to test whether cataloging public T cell receptors could reveal signatures of past pathogen exposure. The study profiled the T cell repertoires of more than 500 subjects by immunosequencing and related them to cytomegalovirus serostatus. Along with the approximately 650-subject first cohort, a separate validation cohort of over a hundred different subjects was used. To predict cytomegalovirus infection status, the study combined high-throughput TCR immunosequencing, statistical association of individual TCRs with disease status, and machine learning. A later analysis re-analyzed previously published TCR beta repertoires from hundreds of donors and added high-resolution HLA genotyping to study TCR occurrence patterns. In the later analysis, no new phenotypic data were used to find candidate immune exposures; instead, reliance was placed on TCR beta sequences and their occurrence across donors. To decide whether each TCR beta V gene segment behaved as functional or pseudogenic, an earlier analysis of fewer than 750 of the donors relied on high-throughput TCR beta sequencing. Donor age, sex, ethnicity and CMV serostatus were compiled together with the repertoire data. In a later genetic analysis, genome-wide SNP genotypes for about 60% of the 666 donors were used, and that subset was treated as a discovery cohort. All discovery cohort repertoires had been generated using a single sequencing platform. Class I and class II HLA loci were covered by the typing at four-digit resolution. Typing coverage differed by locus: A, B, C, DRB1 and DQB1 were typed in roughly 620-640 donors, DQA1 in around 500, DPA1 in 606, and DPB1 in around 440. Because of strong linkage in the cohort, roughly 5 DR-DQ haplotypes were treated as single units for association and clustering. On average, roughly 250,000 unique TCR beta nucleotide sequences were sequenced per donor among a few hundred genotyped donors of the cohort, with 15% to 20% of those sequences being non-productive. Overall study results and their limits: A few of the identified cytomegalovirus-associated TCR beta chains were confirmed in vitro to be specific for cytomegalovirus antigens. Assigning TCR associations to individual alleles was difficult when HLA alleles, especially DR and DQ, strongly co-occurred. While some public TCRs were present in many individuals, most TCR sequences turned up only very rarely across donors. Linkage disequilibrium might explain the correlated functional status among segregating V segments, but an unknown experimental factor could not be ruled out. V-gene and J-gene trimming of TCR beta chains was associated with a missense DCLRE1C variant in a later genetic analysis, and the association was replicated in an independent cohort. In a later analysis, most CMV-associated TCR beta chains were found to appear HLA-restricted, with HLA associations seemingly driven largely by CMV exposure. The authors suggested that the approach could potentially be generalized to other disease states and immunological phenotypes. CMV serostatus was the only immune exposure information available for the cohort. Specific HLA alleles were associated with roughly 16,000 TCR beta sequences at a false discovery rate of 0.05 in a later analysis. In a later analysis, the rate of TCR association differed among HLA loci, with DRB1 alleles having the most associated TCRs and HLA-C alleles having the fewest. In both the original and validation cohorts, the classifier was reported to diagnose cytomegalovirus status with high specificity and sensitivity. Sequencing depth was assumed to be roughly uniform across donors in the presence/absence analyses, though that assumption may not hold. A further reported finding was that TCR beta sequences accurately predicted the HLA-A and HLA-B alleles for most subjects in the first cohort. Because HLA typing was unavailable for some donors at each locus, only the typed subset was used in association tests. Compared with equally common non-associated chains, HLA-associated TCR beta chains in a later analysis were more clonally expanded and had lower generation probabilities. The study gave a list of 150 to 200 TCR beta chains associated with cytomegalovirus. Some IMGT-functional V segments, including TRBV6-2 and TRBV6-3, could not be distinguished by the 87-base-pair reads and were therefore excluded. A cluster of highly shared sequence variants was judged likely to represent a technical artifact of the sequencing pipeline. The earlier analysis of fewer than 750 of the donors excluded seventeen rarely observed V segments, including chromosome 9 orphons, because counts were too low. In a later genetic analysis, fewer N-insertions in productive TCRs were reported among donors in an Asian-associated ancestry cluster than the approximately 710-donor mean. In an earlier analysis of several hundred of the donors, most TCR beta V segments were observed in productive rearrangements about 87% or about 30% of the time, broadly matching IMGT annotations. According to a later analysis, parvovirus B19, influenza, CMV and Epstein-Barr virus appeared linked to several top co-occurrence clusters. This cohort had only TCR beta chains sequenced, and the lack of alpha or paired-chain data limited which features could be detected.

The cohort consisted of 600 to 700 healthy bone marrow donors. All cohort members were sampled while nominally healthy, although unrecorded immune exposures were likely present. The donor was CMV seropositive and belonged to the group of 250 to 350 seropositive cohort members. A peripheral blood sample was collected from each donor, and TCR beta sequencing was performed on peripheral blood mononuclear cells. The Qiagen DNeasy Blood Extraction Kit was used to extract genomic DNA from the blood cell samples. Germline trimming: 0 bases from V, 10 bases from J; junction bases outside gene matches: 4. Including the terminal cysteine and phenylalanine, the CDR3 comprises 13 residues. Kept here is only the CDR3 DNA, which spans 39 bases and is read in frame from base 1. CDR1 and CDR2, looked up from the germline V gene, are SGDLS and YYNGEE. With respect to this clone: No antigen is known for it. There are no base qualities to consult, and no much larger clone falls within one base.

The library was generated by the immunoSEQ multiplex PCR assay. For the multiplex PCR, a mixture combining 60 forward primers for TCR Vbeta segments and 13 reverse primers for TCR Jbeta segments was used. Amplification of the CDR3 region of rearranged TCR beta genes was performed with a multiplex PCR assay on genomic DNA. The amplified TCR beta libraries were sequenced on the Illumina HiSeq System as 87-base-pair reads. The authors' pipeline ran thus. Across the 670 or so repertoires, a later analysis counted tens of millions of unique TCR beta chains, 8.5 million to 12 million of which were shared by at least two donors. Raw reads were error-corrected and collapsed into unique sequences by a nearest-neighbor algorithm in which closely related sequences were merged to remove PCR and sequencing errors. V, D and J gene segments were assigned by aligning CDR3 sequences to IMGT reference sequences. For a sequence to be retained, at least a six-nucleotide match to both a V gene segment and a J gene segment was required. A rearrangement counted as productive if the CDR3 had no stop codons and remained in frame with V and J, and every other rearrangement counted as non-productive. CDR3 was defined according to IMGT convention as the region running from the second conserved V-encoded cysteine to the conserved J-encoded phenylalanine. The earlier analysis of 587 of the donors excluded sequences that lacked an unambiguous match to a single V gene segment. In an earlier analysis of 500 to 750 of the donors, V segments were called functional above 56.7% productive rearrangements and were called segregating when the between-donor standard deviation exceeded 5%. A statistical classification framework was developed to diagnose cytomegalovirus status using the catalog of TCR beta chain sequences. V and J gene assignment, in a later analysis, came from comparing TCR nucleotide sequences with IMGT/GENE-DB human TR gene sequences. Using the TCRdist pipeline, a later analysis assigned CDR3 sequences along with most-parsimonious VDJ recombination scenarios. In a later analysis, each TCR beta chain was defined by its CDR3 amino acid sequence together with its V-gene family, and reads lacking a unique V-gene family were excluded. To address suspected cross-contamination and a sequencing artifact, a later analysis removed 592 highly shared, low-generation-probability nucleotide sequences. For each public chain, a later analysis derived a clonal expansion index from normalized ranks of inferred template counts within each repertoire. Generation probabilities in a later analysis came from a VDJ recombination model fitted to out-of-frame rearrangements, and those results were checked against IGoR. A later analysis scored TCR-TCR, TCR-HLA and TCR-CMV co-occurrence with hypergeometric tests, applying a repertoire-size bias correction to TCR pairs. False discovery rates were estimated in a later analysis by permuting HLA or CMV assignments 20 times. In a later analysis, co-occurring TCRs were grouped using DBSCAN, with TCRdist sequence similarity added in when clustering inside HLA-allele-positive subsets. For co-occurrence clustering, repertoires with fewer than 30,000 or more than 120,000 public chains were excluded, along with a handful of repertoires with anomalous nucleotide sharing. Entries here come from immuneACCESS through TCRdb and include only in-frame sequences with V and J called. Some clones fail to appear in such tables; in the studies checked, an unresolved V gene covers under half of the shortfall, and the cause of the remainder is unknown. V and J calls and clone size come straight from that table; D and trimming were deduced from the DNA. This sample is represented by about 130,000 clones; approximately 10% of them were singletons. The ten top clones hold 3.5% to 5% of the sample.

The rearranged chain carries TRBV9 and TRBJ2-1; the junction holds 7 bases that match TRBD2. The source material was PBMCs. This clonotype was sampled from a young woman in good health and CMV-seropositive. The CDR3 region reads CASSVAVGGEQFF. The DNA sequence is given as TGTGCCAGCAGCGTAGCAGTGGGGGGGGAGCAGTTCTTC. Extended through the reference TRBV9 and TRBJ2-1 proteins, this CDR3 yields the full variable domain: DSGVTQTPKHLITATGQRVTLRCSPRSGDLSVYWYQQSLDQGLQFLIQYYNGEERAKGNILERFSAQQFPDLHSELNLSSLELGDSALYFCASSVAVGGEQFFGPGTRLTVL.